This entry is about one TCR beta chain. Its target is not known. Profiling relied on immunoSEQ multiplex PCR, and the TCRdb table lists in-frame clones only, not all of them. This table holds around 15,000 clones, more than 70% found once. The data were taken from a study of chemoradiotherapy in HPV16-positive cancers. Study-level background: Candidate HPV-specific T-cell clones and common TCR motifs came from functional assays in a couple of HPV16-positive patients. Study conclusions and caveats: HPV-specific T cells were functionally defined from only two HPV16-positive patients. In HPV16-positive patients, HPV-responsive T-cell expansion tracked better recurrence-free survival.

Samples were taken several times over chemoradiotherapy. Per the germline V gene, CDR1 is SGHTA and CDR2 is FQGNSA. There are 12 residues in the CDR3. The V gene lost 2 bases and the J gene lost 2 bases, with 4 bases spanning the gap. This receptor was taken from a human donor with HPV-associated anogenital cancer. The sample was gathered from a patient who underwent chemoradiotherapy. The chain is built from TRBV7-2 and TRBJ2-7; no clear D. The CDR3 DNA reads as TGTGCCAGCAGCTTAAATGCCTACGAGCAGTACTTC. It is translated as CASSLNAYEQYF.